The table lists the clone carrying this T cell receptor (beta chain) with a few counts. Its matching antigen is unknown. The sample is drawn from a study of blood T cells in healthy people across ages. Study conclusions and caveats: Age showed a roughly linear inverse relationship with TCR beta diversity per million T cells.

Germline V gene data show CDR1 as SQVTM and CDR2 as ANQGSEA. The V and J ends lost 6 bases and 0 bases respectively, with 18 bases between them. The CDR3 is made up of 16 amino acids. For the second PCR, which ran for 7 to 11 cycles, a sample-barcoded 5' primer and a J-beta primer mix were used. TCRdb processed the 5' RACE reads anew with MiXCR; each CDR3 protein has one entry. The sample has about 1.4 million distinct CDR3 sequences, approximately 59% seen once. This chain connects TRBV29-1 to TRBJ2-1, with D perhaps matching TRBD1 (7 bases). Material: blood. The TCR originated in a man younger than 35 in good health. CDR3 sequence (DNA): TGCAGCGTGGAGGGGGTACAGGGGAACTCCTACAATGAGCAGTTCTTC. Its protein is CSVEGVQGNSYNEQFF.